The rows below give T cell receptor beta chains drawn from one sample of a study of shared clonotypes between healthy human individuals. Sequenced by immunoSEQ multiplex PCR; TCRdb stores in-frame clones only, minus some. The data show about 340,000 clones, around 79% seen once. The sample was memory CD4+ T cells sorted from blood. These receptors originate from a man aged 30 to 39 in good health. Both conserved end residues are part of each CDR3. Each record gives: D gene, J gene, clone size, V gene, CDR3 protein, CDR3 DNA. A D gene is named only where the DNA matches it firmly. Clone size is not always given. Where it is, it says once, few, many or a class for expanded clones.

.	TRBJ2-3	few	TRBV7-3	CASSLGGPEADTQYF	TGTGCCAGCAGCTTAGGAGGGCCCGAGGCAGATACGCAGTATTTT
.	TRBJ2-3	.	TRBV7-2	CASSPRYTDTQYF	TGTGCCAGCAGCCCGCGCTACACAGATACGCAGTATTTT
TRBD1	TRBJ1-2	many	TRBV5-5	CASSPTRQGRNGYTF	TGTGCCAGCAGCCCGACCAGACAGGGGAGGAATGGCTACACCTTC
TRBD2	TRBJ2-2	.	TRBV12-5	CASGPSGRSGELFF	TGTGCTAGTGGGCCTAGCGGGAGATCCGGGGAGCTGTTTTTT
TRBD2	TRBJ2-1	.	TRBV7-6	CASSFQAGSYNEQFF	TGTGCCAGCAGCTTTCAAGCGGGGAGCTACAATGAGCAGTTCTTC
.	TRBJ2-5	.	TRBV28	CASSLPQVKETQYF	TGTGCCAGCAGTTTACCCCAGGTCAAAGAGACCCAGTACTTC
TRBD1	TRBJ2-1	.	TRBV2	CASSVGTGPNNEQFF	TGTGCCAGCAGTGTTGGGACAGGGCCAAACAATGAGCAGTTCTTC
TRBD1	TRBJ2-2	.	TRBV5-1	CASSLGTGHTGELFF	TGCGCCAGCAGCTTAGGGACAGGGCACACCGGGGAGCTGTTTTTT
.	TRBJ1-5	.	TRBV18	CASSQHQGSDQPQHF	TGTGCCAGCTCACAACACCAGGGATCCGATCAGCCCCAGCATTTT
TRBD1	TRBJ2-6	.	TRBV5-4	CASSSIWLDRGNSGANVLTF	TGTGCCAGCAGCTCTATTTGGCTGGACAGGGGAAACTCTGGGGCCAACGTCCTGACTTTC
TRBD1	TRBJ1-1	few	TRBV7-6	CASSRDSNTEAFF	TGTGCCAGCAGCCGGGACAGTAACACTGAAGCTTTCTTT
.	TRBJ1-1	.	TRBV5-4	CASSWAGTLNTEAFF	TGTGCCAGCAGTTGGGCCGGGACACTGAACACTGAAGCTTTCTTT
TRBD2	TRBJ2-1	.	TRBV7-8	CASSLFGGSSYNEQFF	TGTGCCAGCAGCTTATTCGGCGGGAGCTCCTACAATGAGCAGTTCTTC
TRBD2	TRBJ2-3	.	TRBV7-2	CASTSRTRSTDTQYF	TGTGCCAGCACCTCCCGGACTAGGAGCACAGATACGCAGTATTTT
.	TRBJ1-1	.	TRBV29-1	CSPAEQGNTEAFF	TGCAGCCCCGCCGAACAGGGGAACACTGAAGCTTTCTTT
TRBD2	TRBJ2-7	.	TRBV5-1	CASSLDGTSRSYEQYF	TGCGCCAGCAGCTTGGATGGGACTAGCCGATCCTACGAGCAGTACTTC
.	TRBJ2-1	.	TRBV5-1	CASSARTDEQFF	TGCGCCAGCAGCGCAAGGACAGATGAGCAGTTCTTC
.	TRBJ2-1	.	TRBV5-1	CASGDPGDEQFF	TGCGCCAGCGGGGACCCGGGAGATGAGCAGTTCTTC
TRBD1	TRBJ2-7	.	TRBV11-2	CASSLGGTGAWDEQYF	TGTGCCAGCAGCTTAGGCGGGACAGGGGCTTGGGACGAGCAGTACTTC
TRBD2	TRBJ2-3	few	TRBV5-4	CASSLSVLAGADTQYF	TGTGCCAGCAGCTTGTCAGTGCTAGCGGGAGCAGATACGCAGTATTTT
TRBD1	TRBJ2-1	.	TRBV5-1	CASSLAGQGYGEQFF	TGCGCCAGCAGCTTAGCGGGACAGGGATACGGTGAGCAGTTCTTC
.	TRBJ2-1	.	TRBV25-1	CASSVSSGVYNEQFF	TGTGCCAGCAGTGTATCCTCCGGGGTATATAATGAGCAGTTCTTC
.	TRBJ1-3	few	TRBV7-9	CASSLRRGNTIYF	TGTGCCAGCAGCTTGCGGCGTGGAAACACCATATATTTT
TRBD2	TRBJ2-3	.	TRBV9	CASSGALLLAGEEDTQYF	TGTGCCAGCAGCGGAGCACTATTACTAGCGGGAGAAGAAGATACGCAGTATTTT
.	TRBJ2-3	few	TRBV29-1	CSVEIASDTQYF	TGCAGCGTTGAGATAGCATCGGATACGCAGTATTTT
.	TRBJ2-7	.	TRBV28	CASSPHVQGGGEQYF	TGTGCCAGCAGCCCTCACGTACAGGGTGGCGGCGAGCAGTACTTC
.	TRBJ2-5	.	TRBV5-1	CASSLGTAEETQYF	TGCGCCAGCAGCTTGGGGACGGCAGAAGAGACCCAGTACTTC
.	TRBJ2-7	.	TRBV2	CASSDRGYEQYF	TGTGCCAGCAGTGATCGGGGCTACGAGCAGTACTTC